Following are 14 T cell receptor beta chains from one sample sequenced in a study of T cell repertoires in cytomegalovirus infection. In TCRdb, the reads were re-called with MiXCR into one record per CDR3 protein. The sample includes approximately 200,000 distinct CDR3 sequences, 28% of them seen just once. The source material was PBMCs. These receptors came from a human donor in good health (CMV status not recorded). Some clones in this sample may be carry-over from other donors' samples.

V is TRBV5-1 and J is TRBJ2-5; 7 bases are shared with TRBD1. CDR1 and CDR2 (germline): SGHRS, YFSETQ. V shed 6 bases, J shed 1 base, and the junction held 6 bases outside the gene matches. CDR3 length equals 14 residues. The CDR3 region is CASNTGASQETQYF. The CDR3 DNA follows: TGCGCCAGCAACACAGGGGCCAGCCAAGAGACCCAGTACTTC.

This clonotype was detected many times. The chain joins TRBV7-2 to TRBJ1-1; the D gene is possibly TRBD1 (5 bases). CDR3 size: 14 residues. V was trimmed by 8 bases and J by 5 bases, leaving 18 bases between them. Germline assignment: CDR1 SGHTA and CDR2 FQGNSA. The CDR3 DNA sequence: TGTGCCAGCCGTCCGCCCGGGGCGAGGACTGAAGCTTTCTTT. Protein product: CASRPPGARTEAFF.

The chain is built from TRBV7-2 and TRBJ1-6, with a tentative D call TRBD1 (5 bases). The CDR3 has 18 amino acids. Looked up from germline, CDR1 is SGHTA and CDR2 is FQGNSA. V lost 4 bases and J lost 0, with 16 bases in between. This CDR3 reads CASSSRQSSSSYNSPLHF. The CDR3, as DNA: TGTGCCAGCAGCTCTCGACAGTCCTCCAGCTCCTATAATTCACCCCTCCACTTT.

This chain connects TRBV7-8 to TRBJ1-1, with D maybe TRBD1 (6 bases). Germline CDR1 and CDR2: SGHVS and FQNEAQ. The CDR3 sequence is 13 residues long. Trimming removed 4 bases from V and 1 base from J, with 7 bases in between. CDR3 sequence: CASSSDRNTEAFF. The DNA for the CDR3 is TGTGCCAGCAGCTCGGACAGGAACACTGAAGCTTTCTTT.

The chain couples TRBV7-3 to TRBJ2-2, with D maybe TRBD1 (6 bases). Per the germline V gene, CDR1 is SGHTA and CDR2 is FQGTGA. CDR3 size: 14 residues. V lost 4 bases to trimming and J lost 2 bases, with 8 bases between them. The CDR3, as DNA: TGTGCCAGCAGCTCACAGGGTAACACCGGGGAGCTGTTTTTT. Its protein product is CASSSQGNTGELFF. Filled out from reference TRBV7-3 and TRBJ2-2, the complete variable domain reads GAGVSQTPSNKVTEKGKYVELRCDPISGHTALYWYRQSLGQGPEFLIYFQGTGAADDSGLPNDRFFAVRPEGSVSTLKIQRTERGDSAVYLCASSSQGNTGELFFGEGSRLTVL.

This clonotype showed up just a few times. The V and J genes are TRBV19 and TRBJ1-1; D gene unclear. This CDR3 spans 13 amino acids. Germline V gives CDR1 LNHDA, CDR2 SQIVND (reference sequence). V lost 3 bases, J lost 1 base, and 6 bases lay in between. DNA of the CDR3: TGTGCCAGTAGTATGAAAACGAACACTGAAGCTTTCTTT. Its translation: CASSMKTNTEAFF.

This clonotype was observed a handful of times. The gene calls are TRBV28 and TRBJ2-5, with 8 bases fitting TRBD1. The CDR3 extends over 17 amino acids. With V trimmed by 4 bases and J by 7 bases, 17 bases remained unmatched. Germline V lookup: CDR1 MDHEN, CDR2 SYDVKM. In DNA, the CDR3 is TGTGCCAGCAGTTCGACCGACGGGACAGGCCCCATGGGGACCCAGTACTTC. It codes for CASSSTDGTGPMGTQYF.

As concerns this clonotype: This may stem from a read error, because a much larger clone lies one nucleotide away. V gene TRBV7-8 combines with J gene TRBJ1-2; TRBD1 agrees at 11 bases. Germline loops: CDR1 SGHVS, CDR2 FQNEAQ. The CDR3 spans 14 residues. CDR3 region: CPSSLDRGPNGYTF. CDR3 nucleotides: TGTCCCAGCAGCTTGGACAGGGGGCCAAATGGCTACACCTTC.

This clonotype was recorded many times. The V call is TRBV7-9, the J call TRBJ2-3; possibly TRBD1 or TRBD2 for D (5 bases each). Trimming stripped 7 bases from V and 2 bases from J, with 19 bases between. This CDR3 is built from 16 residues. Germline V CDR1 and CDR2: SEHNR, FQNEAQ (reference sequence). CDR3: CASIQGSGETTDTQYF. The CDR3 nucleotides are TGTGCCAGCATCCAGGGCAGCGGAGAAACCACAGATACGCAGTATTTT.

The genes are TRBV5-5 and TRBJ1-5; D call uncertain. The length of the CDR3 is 15 residues. Trimming took off 1 base at V and 0 bases at J, with 8 bases between the two ends. From germline, CDR1 is SGHKS and CDR2 YYEKEE (reference sequence). The CDR3 loop is CASSLLSGSNQPQHF. CDR3 bases: TGTGCCAGCAGCTTGCTCTCGGGTAGCAATCAGCCCCAGCATTTT.

The chain employs TRBV7-6 and TRBJ2-5, with 13 bases matching TRBD2. This CDR3 is 17 amino acids long. Trimming took 3 bases from V and 1 from J; bases not matched to a gene: 5. Germline V CDR1 and CDR2: SGHVS, FNYEAQ. CDR3 DNA sequence: TGTGCCAGCAGCTTCGGACTAGCGGGGGCGGTCCAAGAGACCCAGTACTTC. This encodes CASSFGLAGAVQETQYF.

The table lists this clonotype with a few counts. The chain uses TRBV7-8 and TRBJ2-1; TRBD2 might be the D (5 bases). CDR1 is SGHVS, CDR2 FQNEAQ, per germline. V lost 4 bases to trimming and J lost 0 bases, with 10 bases between them. The length of the CDR3 is 15 residues. CDR3 residues: CASSSRDTSYNEQFF. DNA for the CDR3: TGTGCCAGCAGCTCCCGGGATACCTCCTACAATGAGCAGTTCTTC.

This CDR3 reads CASSLTRLAVGRRETQYF. CDR3 nucleotide sequence: TGTGCCAGCAGTTTGACCCGACTAGCGGTGGGGAGGCGAGAGACCCAGTACTTC. The chain uses TRBV12-3 or TRBV12-4 and TRBJ2-5; 9 bases map to TRBD2. V shed 3 bases, J shed 4 bases, and the junction held 15 bases outside the gene matches. This CDR3 comprises 18 residues.

This sequence joins TRBV5-1 and TRBJ1-1; 8 bases are shared with TRBD1. The CDR3 totals 14 residues. CDR1 and CDR2 from the germline V gene are SGHRS and YFSETQ. Trimming at V came to 4 bases and at J to 2 bases, leaving 4 bases not matched to a gene. This CDR3 reads CASSPDRANTEAFF. CDR3 DNA sequence: TGCGCCAGCAGCCCGGACAGGGCTAACACTGAAGCTTTCTTT. Variable domain in full (rest from reference TRBV5-1 and TRBJ1-1): KAGVTQTPRYLIKTRGQQVTLSCSPISGHRSVSWYQQTPGQGLQFLFEYFSETQRNKGNFPGRFSGRQFSNSRSEMNVSTLELGDSALYLCASSPDRANTEAFFGQGTRLTVV.